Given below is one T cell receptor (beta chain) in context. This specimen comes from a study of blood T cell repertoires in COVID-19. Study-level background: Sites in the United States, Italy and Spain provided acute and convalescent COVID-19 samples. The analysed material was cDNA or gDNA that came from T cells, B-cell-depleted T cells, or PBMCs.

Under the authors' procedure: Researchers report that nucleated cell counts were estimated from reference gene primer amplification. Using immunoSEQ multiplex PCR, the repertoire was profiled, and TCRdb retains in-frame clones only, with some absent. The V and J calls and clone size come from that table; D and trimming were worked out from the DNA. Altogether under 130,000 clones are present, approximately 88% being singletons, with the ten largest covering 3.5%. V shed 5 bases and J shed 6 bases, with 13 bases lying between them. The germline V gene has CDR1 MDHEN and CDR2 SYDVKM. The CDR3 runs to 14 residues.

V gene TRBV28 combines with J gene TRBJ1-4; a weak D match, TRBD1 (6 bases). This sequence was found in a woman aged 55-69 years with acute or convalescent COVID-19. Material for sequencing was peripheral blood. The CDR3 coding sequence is TGTGCCAGCAGTGGTTCCTACAGGGATGAAAAACTGTTTTTT. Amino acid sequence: CASSGSYRDEKLFF.